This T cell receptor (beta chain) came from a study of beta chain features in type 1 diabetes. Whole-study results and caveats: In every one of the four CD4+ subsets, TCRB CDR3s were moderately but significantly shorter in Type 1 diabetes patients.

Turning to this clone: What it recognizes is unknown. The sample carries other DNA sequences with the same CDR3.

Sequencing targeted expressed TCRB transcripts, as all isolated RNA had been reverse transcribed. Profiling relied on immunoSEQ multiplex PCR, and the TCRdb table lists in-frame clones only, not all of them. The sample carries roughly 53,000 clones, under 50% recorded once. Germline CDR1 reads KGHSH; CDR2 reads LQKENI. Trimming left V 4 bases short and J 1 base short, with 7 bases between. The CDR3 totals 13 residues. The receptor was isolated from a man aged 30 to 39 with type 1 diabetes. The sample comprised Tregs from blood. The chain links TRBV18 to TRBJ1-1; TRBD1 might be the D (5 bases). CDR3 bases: TGTGCCAGCTCACTACAGGCGAACACTGAAGCTTTCTTT. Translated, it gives CASSLQANTEAFF. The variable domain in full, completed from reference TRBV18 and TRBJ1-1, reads NAGVMQNPRHLVRRRGQEARLRCSPMKGHSHVYWYRQLPEEGLKFMVYLQKENIIDESGMPKERFSAEFPKEGPSILRIQQVVRGDSAAYFCASSLQANTEAFFGQGTRLTVV.